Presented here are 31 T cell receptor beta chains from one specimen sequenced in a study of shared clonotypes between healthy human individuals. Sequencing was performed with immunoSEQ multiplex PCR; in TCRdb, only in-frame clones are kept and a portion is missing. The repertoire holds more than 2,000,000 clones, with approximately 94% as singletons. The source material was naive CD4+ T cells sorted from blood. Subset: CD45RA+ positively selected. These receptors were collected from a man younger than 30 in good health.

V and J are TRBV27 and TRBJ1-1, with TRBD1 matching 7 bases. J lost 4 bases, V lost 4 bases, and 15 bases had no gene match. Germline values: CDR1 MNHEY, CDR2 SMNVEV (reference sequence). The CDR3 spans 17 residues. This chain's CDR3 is CASSSPNRGGRGTEAFF. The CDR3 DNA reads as TGTGCCAGCAGTTCACCCAACAGGGGCGGGAGGGGCACTGAAGCTTTCTTT.

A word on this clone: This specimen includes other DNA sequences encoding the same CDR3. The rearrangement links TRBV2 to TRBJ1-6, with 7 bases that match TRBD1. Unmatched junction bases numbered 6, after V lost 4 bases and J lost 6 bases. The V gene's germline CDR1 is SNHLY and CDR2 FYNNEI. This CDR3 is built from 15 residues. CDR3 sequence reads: CASSVDQGVNSPLHF. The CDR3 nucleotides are TGTGCCAGCAGTGTCGATCAGGGGGTTAATTCACCCCTCCACTTT.

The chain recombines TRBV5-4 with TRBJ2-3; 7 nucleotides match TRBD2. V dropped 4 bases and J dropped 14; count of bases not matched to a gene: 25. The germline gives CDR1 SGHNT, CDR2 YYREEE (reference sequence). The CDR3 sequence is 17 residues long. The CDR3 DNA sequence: TGTGCCAGCAGCCGCTACGGGGATACTAGCGATCAAGTCCTCCGGTATTTT. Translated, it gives CASSRYGDTSDQVLRYF.

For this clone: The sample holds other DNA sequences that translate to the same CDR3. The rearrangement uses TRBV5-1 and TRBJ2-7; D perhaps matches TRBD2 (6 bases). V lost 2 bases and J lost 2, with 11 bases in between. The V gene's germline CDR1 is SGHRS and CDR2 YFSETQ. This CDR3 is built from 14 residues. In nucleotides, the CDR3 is TGCGCCAGCAGCTTTCCCGGGAGCACCTACGAGCAGTACTTC. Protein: CASSFPGSTYEQYF.

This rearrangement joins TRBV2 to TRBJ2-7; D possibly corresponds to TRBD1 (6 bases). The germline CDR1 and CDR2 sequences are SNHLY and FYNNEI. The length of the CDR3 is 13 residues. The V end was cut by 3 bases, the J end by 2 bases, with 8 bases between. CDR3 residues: CASSENRAYEQYF. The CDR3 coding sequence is TGTGCCAGCAGTGAGAACAGGGCCTACGAGCAGTACTTC.

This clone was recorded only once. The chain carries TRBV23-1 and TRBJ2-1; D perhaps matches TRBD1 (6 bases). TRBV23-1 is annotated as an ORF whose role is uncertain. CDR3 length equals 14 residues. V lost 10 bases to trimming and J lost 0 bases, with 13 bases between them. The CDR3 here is CANRDRHSYNEQFF. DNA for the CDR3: TGCGCCAACCGCGACAGGCACTCCTACAATGAGCAGTTCTTC.

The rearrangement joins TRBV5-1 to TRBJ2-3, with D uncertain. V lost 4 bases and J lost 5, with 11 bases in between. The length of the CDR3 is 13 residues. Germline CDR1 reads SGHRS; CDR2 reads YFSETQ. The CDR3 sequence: CASSRVSLDTQYF. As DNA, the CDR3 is TGCGCCAGCAGCCGCGTTAGTCTAGATACGCAGTATTTT.

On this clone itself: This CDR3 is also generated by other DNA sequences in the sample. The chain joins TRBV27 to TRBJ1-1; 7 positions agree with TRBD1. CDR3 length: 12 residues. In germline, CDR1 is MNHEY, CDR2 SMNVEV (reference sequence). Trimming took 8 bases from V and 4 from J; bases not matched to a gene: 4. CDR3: CASRRGSTEAFF. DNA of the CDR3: TGTGCCAGCCGCAGGGGGAGCACTGAAGCTTTCTTT.

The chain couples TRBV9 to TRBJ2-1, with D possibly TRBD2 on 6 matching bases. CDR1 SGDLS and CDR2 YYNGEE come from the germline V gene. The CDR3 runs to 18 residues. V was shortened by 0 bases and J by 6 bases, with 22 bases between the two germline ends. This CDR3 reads CASSVVGREMGKCNEQFF. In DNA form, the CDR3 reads TGTGCCAGCAGCGTAGTCGGACGGGAGATGGGTAAGTGCAATGAGCAGTTCTTC.

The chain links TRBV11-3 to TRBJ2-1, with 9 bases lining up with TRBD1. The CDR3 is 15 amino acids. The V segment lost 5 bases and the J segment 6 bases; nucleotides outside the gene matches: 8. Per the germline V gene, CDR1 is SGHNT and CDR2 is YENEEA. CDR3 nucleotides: TGTGCCAGCAGCGCCGGGACAGGGAATTTCAATGAGCAGTTCTTC. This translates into CASSAGTGNFNEQFF.

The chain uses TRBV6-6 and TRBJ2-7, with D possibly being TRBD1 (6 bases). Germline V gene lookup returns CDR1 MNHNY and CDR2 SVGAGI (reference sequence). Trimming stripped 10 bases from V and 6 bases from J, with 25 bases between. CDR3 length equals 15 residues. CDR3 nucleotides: TGTGCCACCAAGAAGGGGGAACTGAGTATCGGCGAGCAGTACTTC. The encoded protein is CATKKGELSIGEQYF.

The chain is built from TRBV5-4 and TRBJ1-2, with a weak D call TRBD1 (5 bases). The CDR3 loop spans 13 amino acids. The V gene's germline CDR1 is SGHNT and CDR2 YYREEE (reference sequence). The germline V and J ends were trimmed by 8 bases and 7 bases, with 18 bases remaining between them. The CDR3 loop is CASREPGTSGYTF. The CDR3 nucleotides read TGTGCCAGTCGGGAACCCGGGACGTCTGGCTACACCTTC.

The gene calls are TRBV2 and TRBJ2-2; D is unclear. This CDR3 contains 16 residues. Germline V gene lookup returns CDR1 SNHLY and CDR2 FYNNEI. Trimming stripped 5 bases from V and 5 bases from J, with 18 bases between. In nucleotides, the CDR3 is TGTGCCAGCAGTACTCTCGGGCCCCTTGGGACCGGGGAGCTGTTTTTT. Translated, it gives CASSTLGPLGTGELFF.

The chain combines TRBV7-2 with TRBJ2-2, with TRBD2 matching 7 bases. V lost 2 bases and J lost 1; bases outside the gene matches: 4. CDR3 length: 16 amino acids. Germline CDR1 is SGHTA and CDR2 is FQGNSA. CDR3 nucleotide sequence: TGTGCCAGCAGCTTATCGAGGGAGGGGAACACCGGGGAGCTGTTTTTT. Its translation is CASSLSREGNTGELFF.

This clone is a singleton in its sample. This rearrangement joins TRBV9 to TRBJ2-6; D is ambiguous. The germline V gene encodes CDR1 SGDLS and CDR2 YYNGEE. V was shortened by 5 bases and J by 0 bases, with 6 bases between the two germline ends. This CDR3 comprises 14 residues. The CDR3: CASRRGSGANVLTF. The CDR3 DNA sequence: TGTGCCAGCAGGCGAGGCTCTGGGGCCAACGTCCTGACTTTC.

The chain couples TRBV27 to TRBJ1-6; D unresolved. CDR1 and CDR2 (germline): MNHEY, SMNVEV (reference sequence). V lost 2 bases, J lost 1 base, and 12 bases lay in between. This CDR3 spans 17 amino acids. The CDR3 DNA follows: TGTGCCAGCAGTTTAACCAGAACGGGGTCCTATAATTCACCCCTCCACTTT. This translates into CASSLTRTGSYNSPLHF.

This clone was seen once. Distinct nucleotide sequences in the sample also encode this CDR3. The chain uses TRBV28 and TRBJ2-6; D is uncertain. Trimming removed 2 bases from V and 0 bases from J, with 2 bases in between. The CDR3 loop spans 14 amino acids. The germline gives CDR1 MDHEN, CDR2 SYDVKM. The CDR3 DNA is TGTGCCAGCAGTTTACTCTCTGGGGCCAACGTCCTGACTTTC. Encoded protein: CASSLLSGANVLTF.

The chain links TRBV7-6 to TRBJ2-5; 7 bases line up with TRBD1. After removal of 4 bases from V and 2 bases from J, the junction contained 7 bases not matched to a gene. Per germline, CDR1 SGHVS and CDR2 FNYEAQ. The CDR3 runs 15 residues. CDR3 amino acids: CASSSVRGQQETQYF. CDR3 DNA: TGTGCCAGCAGCTCCGTTAGGGGGCAGCAAGAGACCCAGTACTTC.

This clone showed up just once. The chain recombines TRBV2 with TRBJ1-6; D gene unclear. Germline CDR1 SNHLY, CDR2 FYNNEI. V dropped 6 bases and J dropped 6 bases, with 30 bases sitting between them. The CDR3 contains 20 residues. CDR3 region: CASSPLRTRLYDFGNSPLHF. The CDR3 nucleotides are TGTGCCAGCAGCCCTTTGCGGACTCGACTATATGACTTTGGTAATTCACCCCTCCACTTT.

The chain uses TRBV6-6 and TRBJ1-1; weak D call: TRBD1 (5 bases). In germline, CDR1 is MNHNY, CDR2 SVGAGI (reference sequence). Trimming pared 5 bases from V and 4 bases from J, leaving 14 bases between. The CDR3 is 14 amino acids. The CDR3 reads CASSRNEGATEAFF. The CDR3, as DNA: TGTGCCAGCAGTAGGAATGAAGGGGCCACTGAAGCTTTCTTT.

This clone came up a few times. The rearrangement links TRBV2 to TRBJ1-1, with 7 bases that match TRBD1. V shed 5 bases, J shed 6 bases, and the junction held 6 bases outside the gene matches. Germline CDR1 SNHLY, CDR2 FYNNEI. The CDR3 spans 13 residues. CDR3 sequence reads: CASSLTTGAEAFF. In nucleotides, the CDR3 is TGTGCCAGCAGTTTGACCACAGGGGCTGAAGCTTTCTTT.

The CDR3 loop reads CASSELGGTNTIYF. CDR3 DNA sequence: TGTGCCAGCAGTGAATTAGGGGGCACAAACACCATATATTTT. The J gene is TRBJ1-3, the V gene TRBV6-1, with TRBD1 identical over 7 bases. The trim removed 2 bases at V and 6 bases at J, leaving 4 bases unmatched. The CDR3 totals 14 residues. Germline CDR1 reads MNHNS; CDR2 reads SASEGT.

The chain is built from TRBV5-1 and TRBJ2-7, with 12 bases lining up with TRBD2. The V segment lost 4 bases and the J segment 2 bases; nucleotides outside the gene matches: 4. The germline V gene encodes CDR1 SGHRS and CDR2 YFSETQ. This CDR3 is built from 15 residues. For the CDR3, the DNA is TGCGCCAGCAGCGGGGCTAGCGGGAGGGCCTACGAGCAGTACTTC. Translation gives CASSGASGRAYEQYF.

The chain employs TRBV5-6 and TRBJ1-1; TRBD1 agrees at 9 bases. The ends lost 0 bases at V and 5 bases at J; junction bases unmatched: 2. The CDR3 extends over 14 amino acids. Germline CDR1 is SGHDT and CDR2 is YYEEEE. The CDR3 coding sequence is TGTGCCAGCAGCTTGGACAGGGGGCTTACTGAAGCTTTCTTT. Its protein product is CASSLDRGLTEAFF.

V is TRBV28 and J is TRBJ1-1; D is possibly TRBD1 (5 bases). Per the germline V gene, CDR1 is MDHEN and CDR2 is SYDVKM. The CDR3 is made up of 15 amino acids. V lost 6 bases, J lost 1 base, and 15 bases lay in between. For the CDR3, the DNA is TGTGCCAGCAGCACACCCGGGGCGAAGAACACTGAAGCTTTCTTT. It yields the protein CASSTPGAKNTEAFF.

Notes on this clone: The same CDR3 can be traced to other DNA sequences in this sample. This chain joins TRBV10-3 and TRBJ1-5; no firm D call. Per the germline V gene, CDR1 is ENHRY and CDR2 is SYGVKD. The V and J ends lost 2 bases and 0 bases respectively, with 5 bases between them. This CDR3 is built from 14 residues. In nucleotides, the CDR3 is TGTGCCATCAGTGAGGGGGATAGCAATCAGCCCCAGCATTTT. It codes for CAISEGDSNQPQHF.

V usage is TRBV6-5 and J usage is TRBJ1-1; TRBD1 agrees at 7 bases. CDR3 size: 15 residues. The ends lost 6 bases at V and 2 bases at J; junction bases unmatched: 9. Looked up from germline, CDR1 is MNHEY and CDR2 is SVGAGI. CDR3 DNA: TGTGCCAGCAGCCTACAGGGGATTATAAACACTGAAGCTTTCTTT. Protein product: CASSLQGIINTEAFF.

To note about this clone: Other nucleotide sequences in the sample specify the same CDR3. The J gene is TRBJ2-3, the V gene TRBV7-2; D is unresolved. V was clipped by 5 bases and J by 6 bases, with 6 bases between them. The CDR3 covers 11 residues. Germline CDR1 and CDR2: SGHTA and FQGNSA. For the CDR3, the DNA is TGTGCCAGCAGCCCTCTTGATACGCAGTATTTT. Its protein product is CASSPLDTQYF. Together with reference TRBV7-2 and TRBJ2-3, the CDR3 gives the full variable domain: GAGVSQSPSNKVTEKGKDVELRCDPISGHTALYWYRQSLGQGLEFLIYFQGNSAPDKSGLPSDRFSAERTGGSVSTLTIQRTQQEDSAVYLCASSPLDTQYFGPGTRLTVL.

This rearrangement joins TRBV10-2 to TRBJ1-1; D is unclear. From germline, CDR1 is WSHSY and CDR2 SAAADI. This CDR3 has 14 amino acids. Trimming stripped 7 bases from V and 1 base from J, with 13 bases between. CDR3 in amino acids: CASTTQEPNTEAFF. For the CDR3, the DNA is TGCGCCAGCACAACTCAGGAACCGAACACTGAAGCTTTCTTT.

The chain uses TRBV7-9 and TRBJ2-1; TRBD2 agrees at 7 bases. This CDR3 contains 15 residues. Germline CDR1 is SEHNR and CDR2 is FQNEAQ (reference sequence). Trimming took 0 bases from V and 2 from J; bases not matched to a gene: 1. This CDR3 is CASSLAGGPYNEQFF. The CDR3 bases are TGTGCCAGCAGCTTAGCGGGAGGGCCCTACAATGAGCAGTTCTTC.

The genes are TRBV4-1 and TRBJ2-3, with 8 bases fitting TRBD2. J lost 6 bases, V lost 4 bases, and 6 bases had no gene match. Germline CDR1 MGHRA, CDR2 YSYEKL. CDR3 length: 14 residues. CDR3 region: CASSPRTGGDTQYF. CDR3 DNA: TGCGCCAGCAGCCCAAGGACGGGGGGGGATACGCAGTATTTT.